Each of the 4 T cell receptor beta chains below was sequenced from the same sample in a study of Ad26.COV2.S vaccination and SARS-CoV-2 variants. The assay was immunoSEQ multiplex PCR, and TCRdb's table has in-frame clones only and misses some. The sample lists around 310,000 clones, about 90% occurring once. Treatment noted: roughly 18 received Ad26.COV2.S at low or high dose, single or two shots; several received placebo; per-sample allocation not given. Sampling took place 63 days after the first vaccine or placebo injection. Source: peripheral blood, taken in a trial of Ad26.COV2.S vaccine versus placebo. These receptors all stem from a person aged 18-65 years who received the Ad26.COV2.S COVID-19 vaccine or a placebo.

The rearrangement uses TRBV12-3 or TRBV12-4 and TRBJ1-2; D not certain. CDR3 length equals 13 residues. V was shortened by 3 bases and J by 7 bases, with 12 bases between the two germline ends. The CDR3 is CASSFDNGIGYTF. The DNA for the CDR3 is TGTGCCAGCAGTTTCGATAACGGGATTGGCTACACCTTC.

The chain couples TRBV20-1 to TRBJ2-2, with 8 bases lining up with TRBD1. The CDR3 consists of 14 residues. Germline lookup yields CDR1 DFQATT and CDR2 SNEGSKA (reference sequence). V lost 6 bases and J lost 5; bases outside the gene matches: 8. CDR3 sequence reads: CSASGQGGTGELFF. For the CDR3, the DNA is TGCAGTGCCAGTGGACAGGGTGGGACCGGGGAGCTGTTTTTT.

The chain has TRBV27 and TRBJ2-2; the match to TRBD1 covers 9 bases. The CDR3 length is 15 residues. Germline trimming cut 4 bases from V and 9 bases from J; bases unmatched to any gene: 9. CDR1 is MNHEY and CDR2 is SMNVEV in the germline V gene (reference sequence). The CDR3 region is CASSSGTGLNRELFF. CDR3 DNA sequence: TGTGCCAGCAGTTCCGGGACAGGGCTAAATAGGGAGCTGTTTTTT.

This chain links TRBV12-3 or TRBV12-4 with TRBJ1-1; D not certain. This CDR3 spans 13 amino acids. Trimming pared 6 bases from V and 1 base from J, leaving 9 bases between. DNA for the CDR3: TGTGCCAGCAGCCCGGACGGGAACACTGAAGCTTTCTTT. It is translated as CASSPDGNTEAFF.